This entry describes one T cell receptor beta chain. Its binding antigen is unknown. Base qualities are missing; no much larger clone stands one base away. CDR1 and CDR2, looked up from the germline V gene, are MGHRA and YSYEKL. V is clipped by 4 bases and J by 7 bases, and the sequence between their germline boundaries is 20 bases long. The CDR3 holds 16 amino acids from the cysteine to the phenylalanine. The kept DNA is CDR3 alone, 48 bases in frame from the first base. This specimen belongs to a study of T cells after yellow fever vaccination (dated by TCRdb to the late 2010s). Describing the broader study: The SMART-Seq v4 Ultra Low Input RNA kit was used to prepare libraries from fractions with low cell numbers. To follow T-cell clones before and after both primary and booster YFV17D yellow fever vaccination, bulk TCR alpha and beta repertoires underwent longitudinal sequencing. Blood was collected at multiple timepoints before and after primary and secondary immunization, and bulk PBMC replicates and cell subsets were isolated. Two healthy male donors made up the cohort, one aged 18 to 30 years and the other aged 30 to 40 years.

The paper as a whole reports these results and caveats: Compared with the primary T-cell response, the secondary T-cell response was faster but weaker, reaching its peak on day 5 rather than on day 15. A small fraction of clonotypes showed up in both the CD4 and CD8 compartments, probably as a result of convergent recombination. Most clones expanded after primary vaccination (about 96% of CD4 and 88% of CD8) were re-detected after the booster, suggesting that broad memory maintenance occurred. FACS-sorted repertoires could contain abundant contaminating clonotypes from the bulk population, so computational filtering was required. Only two donors were included in the study, so the extent to which the findings can be generalized is limited.

According to the study, the label for this sample's treatment or condition signals: live attenuated yellow fever vaccine strain. A standard Ficoll-Paque protocol was used to isolate PBMCs from peripheral blood. Dynabeads CD4 and CD8 positive selection kits were used to isolate CD4 and CD8 T-cell fractions. RNA was extracted with TriZol from bulk PBMCs, CD4 and CD8 fractions, and dextramer-positive and dextramer-negative fractions. This sample was sequenced with an Illumina NovaSeq 6000. TCR cDNA was synthesized by 5'RACE template switching, through which a universal primer site and unique molecular identifiers were introduced. Priming of cDNA synthesis was performed from both the TCR alpha and TCR beta constant segments. Two PCR steps were used to amplify libraries, with sample barcodes and sequencing adapters being added in the second step. Libraries were sequenced on Illumina HiSeq 2500 (2x100 bp) or NovaSeq (2x150 bp). On the study's bioinformatics: Reads were demultiplexed and collapsed into UMI consensus sequences with MIGEC, and V(D)J alignment was performed with MiXCR. Vaccine-responding clonotypes were defined with edgeR using replicate PBMC samples, requiring FDR below 0.01 and a log2 fold change above 5 up to day 15. Each bulk clonotype received a CD4 or CD8 identity based on whether the sequenced CD4 or CD8 repertoire contained that clonotype at higher abundance. The public reads were reanalyzed by TCRdb: fastp trimming at Q25, MiXCR alignment, in-frame beta chains only. Rows are combined by CDR3 protein, so each entry shows the most common genes and DNA. The V and J calls follow TCRdb's processing rather than the paper's. Here the sample has some 300,000 distinct CDR3 sequences; approximately 8% occur a single time. About 3.5% of the sample lies in the top ten.

Sequencing was performed on CD4+ T cells sorted from PBMCs, taken 5 days after the yellow fever booster vaccination. The TCR originated in a man between 18 and 29 years old who received the YFV17D yellow fever vaccine. The chain joins TRBV4-1 to TRBJ2-1; a confident D gene designation cannot be given. The sequence in DNA is TGCGCCAGCAGCCCCTCACGGCAGGACCCCCCGAATGAGCAGTTCTTC. This is translated as CASSPSRQDPPNEQFF.